The 28 T cell receptor beta chains below come from one sample, sequenced in a study of shared clonotypes between healthy human individuals. Sequencing was performed with immunoSEQ multiplex PCR; in TCRdb, only in-frame clones are kept and a portion is missing. The sample has approximately 980,000 clones; roughly 72% are singletons. Sequences were obtained from memory CD4+ T cells sorted from blood. The subset: CD45RA-negative fraction. The origin of the receptors is a man aged 18 to 35 in good health.

This chain connects TRBV7-2 to TRBJ2-7; 11 positions match TRBD2. Germline V gene lookup returns CDR1 SGHTA and CDR2 FQGNSA. With 6 bases clipped from V and 4 bases from J, the junction kept 8 bases outside the gene matches. This CDR3 has 15 residues. The CDR3 protein is CASRLTSGSQYEQYF. The CDR3 region has the DNA TGTGCCAGCAGACTCACTAGCGGGAGTCAGTACGAGCAGTACTTC.

This chain links TRBV10-1 with TRBJ2-1; no reliable D call. V was trimmed by 2 bases and J by 12 bases, leaving 11 bases between them. This CDR3 has 12 residues. The germline V gene encodes CDR1 WNHNN and CDR2 SYGVQD (reference sequence). The CDR3 DNA sequence: TGCGCCAGCAGTGAGGGGATCTGGGGGCAGTTCTTC. Encoded protein: CASSEGIWGQFF.

CDR3 bases: TGCGCCAGCAGTCCAAGGACGGAACGAAGCTATGGCTACACCTTC. Protein sequence: CASSPRTERSYGYTF. This rearrangement joins TRBV23-1 to TRBJ1-2; D is undetermined. TRBV23-1 is labeled an ORF, and its function is uncertain. V dropped 4 bases and J dropped 4 bases, with 16 bases sitting between them. The CDR3 runs 15 residues.

The chain combines TRBV5-1 with TRBJ1-1, with TRBD1 identical over 9 bases. Germline V gives CDR1 SGHRS, CDR2 YFSETQ. This CDR3 is 14 amino acids long. J was trimmed by 7 bases and V by 4 bases; bases with no gene match: 8. CDR3 coding DNA: TGCGCCAGCAGCAGAAGACAGGGGGGTGGTGAAGCTTTCTTT. Translated, it gives CASSRRQGGGEAFF.

This clone was seen repeatedly, ten times or more. The rearrangement links TRBV5-1 to TRBJ1-6; D unclear. Germline V gene lookup returns CDR1 SGHRS and CDR2 YFSETQ. The length of the CDR3 is 14 residues. Trimming took off 0 bases at V and 11 bases at J, with 12 bases between the two ends. Here the CDR3 reads CASSLDAGRTPLHF. The CDR3 bases are TGCGCCAGCAGCTTGGATGCGGGGAGGACACCCCTCCACTTT.

Notes on this clone: The sample contains more than one DNA sequence encoding this CDR3. The rearrangement uses TRBV4-2 and TRBJ2-5; D not certain. From germline, CDR1 is LGHNA and CDR2 YNFKEQ. CDR3 length: 12 amino acids. The V gene lost 4 bases and the J gene lost 4 bases, with 7 bases spanning the gap. CDR3: CASSPGGETQYF. The DNA of the CDR3 is TGTGCCAGCAGCCCGGGCGGAGAGACCCAGTACTTC.

The gene calls are TRBV9 and TRBJ2-2, with D possibly TRBD1 on 5 matching bases. The V end lost 0 bases, the J end lost 6 bases, and 15 bases lay between the germline ends. Per the germline V gene, CDR1 is SGDLS and CDR2 is YYNGEE. This CDR3 is 16 amino acids long. CDR3 bases: TGTGCCAGCAGCGTAGATCGAAGGGGTTGGGCCGGGGAGCTGTTTTTT. Protein product: CASSVDRRGWAGELFF.

The gene calls are TRBV14 and TRBJ2-6, with 8 bases lining up with TRBD1. Germline assignment: CDR1 SGHDN and CDR2 FVKESK. This CDR3 has 17 amino acids. V gave up 3 bases and J gave up 1 base; unmatched junction bases: 5. As DNA, the CDR3 is TGTGCCAGCAGCCAGGCCAGGGGGCTATCTGGGGCCAACGTCCTGACTTTC. This codes for CASSQARGLSGANVLTF. Together with reference TRBV14 and TRBJ2-6, the CDR3 gives the full variable domain: EAGVTQFPSHSVIEKGQTVTLRCDPISGHDNLYWYRRVMGKEIKFLLHFVKESKQDESGMPNNRFLAERTGGTYSTLKVQPAELEDSGVYFCASSQARGLSGANVLTFGAGSRLTVL.

V gene TRBV7-2 combines with J gene TRBJ1-5; D call uncertain. Trimming cost V 4 bases and J 4 bases, with 8 bases left between them. The germline V gene has CDR1 SGHTA and CDR2 FQGNSA. This CDR3 has 13 residues. CDR3 bases: TGTGCCAGCAGCTCCGAGGCTAATCAGCCCCAGCATTTT. As protein: CASSSEANQPQHF.

The V and J genes are TRBV30 and TRBJ2-1; D not certain. Trimming pared 0 bases from V and 0 bases from J, leaving 12 bases between. The CDR3 length is 16 residues. CDR1 and CDR2 (germline): GTSNPN, SVGIG (reference sequence). The CDR3 bases are TGTGCCTGGAGTGTCGGCAGACCAAGCTCCTACAATGAGCAGTTCTTC. This translates into CAWSVGRPSSYNEQFF.

This sequence joins TRBV11-3 and TRBJ2-5; no clear D. Trimming shortened V by 1 base and J by 2 bases, and 2 bases separated the two germline ends. This CDR3 region has 12 residues. CDR1 SGHNT and CDR2 YENEEA come from the germline V gene. CDR3 loop: CASSLGQETQYF. CDR3 nucleotide sequence: TGTGCCAGCAGCTTAGGTCAAGAGACCCAGTACTTC.

This clone has only one observation. The CDR3: CASWRALGTTEAFF. CDR3 DNA: TGTGCCAGCTGGCGGGCTTTGGGAACCACTGAAGCTTTCTTT. The chain joins TRBV27 to TRBJ1-1; D is uncertain. Germline V gene sequence: CDR1 MNHEY, CDR2 SMNVEV (reference sequence). This CDR3 has 14 residues. The ends were cut back, 8 bases at V and 4 bases at J, with 17 bases in the middle.

This clone was observed a handful of times. The rearrangement uses TRBV28 and TRBJ2-7, with TRBD2 matching over 8 bases. This CDR3 has 15 residues. CDR1 MDHEN and CDR2 SYDVKM come from the germline V gene. The V gene end was trimmed by 10 bases and the J gene end by 4 bases; junction bases not matched to a gene: 15. The chain's CDR3 is CATRGSGTSSYEQYF. CDR3 sequence (DNA): TGTGCCACCCGAGGGAGCGGGACTAGTAGTTACGAGCAGTACTTC. Filled out from reference TRBV28 and TRBJ2-7, the complete variable domain reads DVKVTQSSRYLVKRTGEKVFLECVQDMDHENMFWYRQDPGLGLRLIYFSYDVKMKEKGDIPEGYSVSREKKERFSLILESASTNQTSMYLCATRGSGTSSYEQYFGPGTRLTVT.

The CDR3 DNA sequence: TGTGCCAGTAGTACCCTACTAGGGGCCTCCTACAATGAGCAGTTCTTC. Translating gives CASSTLLGASYNEQFF. This chain uses TRBV19 with TRBJ2-1; D tentatively fits TRBD1 or TRBD2 (5 bases each). V was trimmed by 4 bases and J by 0 bases, leaving 13 bases between them. The CDR3 totals 16 residues. Germline V gene sequence: CDR1 LNHDA, CDR2 SQIVND (reference sequence). Together with reference TRBV19 and TRBJ2-1, the CDR3 gives the full variable domain: DGGITQSPKYLFRKEGQNVTLSCEQNLNHDAMYWYRQDPGQGLRLIYYSQIVNDFQKGDIAEGYSVSREKKESFPLTVTSAQKNPTAFYLCASSTLLGASYNEQFFGPGTRLTVL.

The rearrangement joins TRBV14 to TRBJ1-1; 9 nucleotides agree with TRBD1. Germline V gene data show CDR1 as SGHDN and CDR2 as FVKESK. CDR3 length: 15 residues. V trimming: 2 bases; J trimming: 7 bases; junction bases outside the gene matches: 8. Written as DNA, the CDR3 is TGTGCCAGCAGCCAACTGGGGGTGACAGGGGGTGAAGCTTTCTTT. It is translated as CASSQLGVTGGEAFF. Combining the CDR3 with reference TRBV14 and TRBJ1-1 gives the whole variable domain EAGVTQFPSHSVIEKGQTVTLRCDPISGHDNLYWYRRVMGKEIKFLLHFVKESKQDESGMPNNRFLAERTGGTYSTLKVQPAELEDSGVYFCASSQLGVTGGEAFFGQGTRLTVV.

The V gene is TRBV5-6, the J gene TRBJ2-7; 11 positions match TRBD2. Unmatched junction bases numbered 10, after V lost 2 bases and J lost 0 bases. The CDR3 length is 18 residues. Germline V gene sequence: CDR1 SGHDT, CDR2 YYEEEE. The CDR3 nucleotides are TGTGCCAGCAGCTTCTTAGCGGGAGGGGGCCCCAGCTCCTACGAGCAGTACTTC. It codes for CASSFLAGGGPSSYEQYF. The full variable domain, completed using reference TRBV5-6 and TRBJ2-7, is DAGVTQSPTHLIKTRGQQVTLRCSPKSGHDTVSWYQQALGQGPQFIFQYYEEEERQRGNFPDRFSGHQFPNYSSELNVNALLLGDSALYLCASSFLAGGGPSSYEQYFGPGTRLTVT.

The J gene is TRBJ1-5, the V gene TRBV4-2; TRBD1 matches 8 bases. Unmatched junction bases numbered 6, after V lost 0 bases and J lost 5 bases. Germline V lookup: CDR1 LGHNA, CDR2 YNFKEQ. The CDR3 spans 16 residues. The CDR3, as DNA: TGTGCCAGCAGCCAAGATAGGGCGACAGGGGATCAGCCCCAGCATTTT. Protein sequence: CASSQDRATGDQPQHF.

In regard to this clone: At the DNA level, this CDR3 is encoded by other sequences in the same sample as well. The rearrangement joins TRBV18 to TRBJ2-1, with D perhaps matching TRBD1 or TRBD2 (5 bases each). CDR3 length: 13 residues. The germline gives CDR1 KGHSH, CDR2 LQKENI. Trimming left V 0 bases short and J 8 bases short, with 8 bases between. The CDR3 loop reads CASSPPVGDEQFF. CDR3 in DNA: TGTGCCAGCTCACCACCGGTGGGGGATGAGCAGTTCTTC. Drawing the rest from reference TRBV18 and TRBJ2-1, the complete variable domain is NAGVMQNPRHLVRRRGQEARLRCSPMKGHSHVYWYRQLPEEGLKFMVYLQKENIIDESGMPKERFSAEFPKEGPSILRIQQVVRGDSAAYFCASSPPVGDEQFFGPGTRLTVL.

The chain recombines TRBV5-6 with TRBJ2-3; D is uncertain. The CDR3 is made up of 11 amino acids. Germline V gene lookup returns CDR1 SGHDT and CDR2 YYEEEE. The V gene lost 4 bases and the J gene lost 2 bases, with 2 bases spanning the gap. In DNA form, the CDR3 reads TGTGCCAGCAGCCACACAGATACGCAGTATTTT. It codes for CASSHTDTQYF.

The chain combines TRBV20-1 with TRBJ2-3; no firm D call. CDR1 and CDR2 (germline): DFQATT, SNEGSKA (reference sequence). This CDR3 has 11 residues. V was shortened by 5 bases and J by 5 bases, with 8 bases between the two germline ends. CDR3 DNA sequence: TGCAGTGCTTCATCGCAAGATACGCAGTATTTT. Encoded protein: CSASSQDTQYF.

This CDR3 reads CASGRASLEQFF. The CDR3 nucleotides are TGTGCCAGCGGGAGGGCCAGTCTTGAGCAGTTCTTC. The chain uses TRBV2 and TRBJ2-1, with 7 bases aligning to TRBD2. Germline V gives CDR1 SNHLY, CDR2 FYNNEI. CDR3 length equals 12 residues. The junction had 7 bases not matched to a gene; V was cut back by 8 bases and J by 9 bases.

About this clone: Other DNA sequences in this sample translate to the same CDR3. The chain carries TRBV5-1 and TRBJ2-5; maybe TRBD1 (6 bases). Deletions cut 0 bases from V and 4 bases from J, with 10 bases between. CDR3 length: 14 residues. Germline V gene sequence: CDR1 SGHRS, CDR2 YFSETQ. In DNA, the CDR3 is TGCGCCAGCAGCTTGGGATCAGGGGTAGAGACCCAGTACTTC. Amino acid sequence: CASSLGSGVETQYF.

This clone turned up a few times. The chain recombines TRBV6-5 with TRBJ1-1, with D possibly being TRBD1 (6 bases). CDR1 MNHEY and CDR2 SVGAGI come from the germline V gene. The CDR3 has 14 amino acids. The V end lost 6 bases, the J end lost 5 bases, and 16 bases lay between the germline ends. CDR3 nucleotide sequence: TGTGCCAGCAGGTCCCCAGGCACAGGGACTGAAGCTTTCTTT. It translates to CASRSPGTGTEAFF.

The rearrangement joins TRBV29-1 to TRBJ2-5; TRBD2 is a possible D gene (5 bases). Trimming pared 3 bases from V and 4 bases from J, leaving 12 bases between. Germline loops: CDR1 SQVTM, CDR2 ANQGSEA. The CDR3 loop spans 13 amino acids. CDR3 nucleotides: TGCAGCGTTGAGTCCGGAGAGGGAGAGACCCAGTACTTC. Its translation is CSVESGEGETQYF.

The chain combines TRBV30 with TRBJ1-1, with 8 bases fitting TRBD1. The CDR3 covers 12 residues. Per the germline V gene, CDR1 is GTSNPN and CDR2 is SVGIG (reference sequence). V lost 7 bases and J lost 6; bases outside the gene matches: 7. CDR3 in DNA: TGTGCCTTTGGACAGGGTCGATCTGAAGCTTTCTTT. Amino acids: CAFGQGRSEAFF.

CDR3 DNA: TGTGCCAGCAGTTCCACAGGGGCCTCTGGAAACACCATATATTTT. It translates to CASSSTGASGNTIYF. The chain joins TRBV6-5 to TRBJ1-3, with TRBD1 identical over 7 bases. The CDR3 sequence is 15 residues long. The germline V gene has CDR1 MNHEY and CDR2 SVGAGI. After removal of 4 bases from V and 0 bases from J, the junction contained 3 bases not matched to a gene.

Points on this clone: This sample includes further DNA sequences coding for the same CDR3. CDR3 protein: CASSFRQGYEQYF. The CDR3 nucleotides read TGTGCCAGCAGCTTCCGACAGGGCTACGAGCAGTACTTC. The chain combines TRBV7-3 with TRBJ2-7; the match to TRBD1 covers 7 bases. The trim removed 3 bases at V and 3 bases at J, leaving 2 bases unmatched. The germline gives CDR1 SGHTA, CDR2 FQGTGA. CDR3 length: 13 residues.

The chain couples TRBV7-9 to TRBJ1-2; D uncertain. The V and J ends lost 1 base and 4 bases respectively, with 7 bases between them. The CDR3 is 13 residues long. CDR1 is SEHNR and CDR2 is FQNEAQ in the germline V gene (reference sequence). The CDR3 DNA reads TGTGCCAGCAGCTTAGAGGCAGGCTATGGCTACACCTTC. Amino acids: CASSLEAGYGYTF.